These T cell receptor beta chains were read from a single sample in a study of T cell responses to AZD1222 COVID-19 vaccine. Data came from immunoSEQ multiplex PCR; TCRdb stores just in-frame clones and leaves some out. This table holds about 93,000 clones, 80% to 90% found once. This specimen was peripheral blood, taken on day 0 of AZD1222 vaccination. Receptor source: an adult in good health. Each CDR3 is given with its conserved first and last residue. Fields, in order: D gene, J gene, clone size, V gene, CDR3 protein, CDR3 DNA. D genes are given only for firm matches. Size values are once, few and many counts, or a class for expanded clones, and some rows have none.

NA,TRBJ1-3,NA,TRBV2,CASSVVSGNTIYF,TGTGCCAGCAGTGTGGTCTCTGGAAACACCATATATTTT
NA,TRBJ2-5,once,TRBV21-1,CASSKGGEETQYF,TGTGCCAGCAGCAAGGGGGGCGAAGAGACCCAGTACTTC
NA,TRBJ1-2,NA,TRBV5-1,CASSPRQGSGYGYTF,TGCGCCAGCAGCCCCCGGCAGGGGAGCGGCTATGGCTACACCTTC
NA,TRBJ2-7,NA,TRBV10-3,CAISEVAYEQYF,TGTGCCATCAGTGAGGTGGCTTACGAGCAGTACTTC
NA,TRBJ2-7,NA,TRBV10-3,CAISDGSSYEQYF,TGTGCCATCAGTGACGGTTCCTCCTACGAGCAGTACTTC
NA,TRBJ1-6,once,TRBV11-3,CASSLGAAENSPLHF,TGTGCCAGCAGCTTAGGGGCAGCTGAGAATTCACCCCTCCACTTT
NA,TRBJ2-7,NA,TRBV27,CASSPGTASYEQYF,TGTGCCAGCAGCCCCGGGACGGCTTCCTACGAGCAGTACTTC
NA,TRBJ2-3,once,TRBV6-2/TRBV6-3,CASSYRDPLTDTQYF,TGTGCCAGCAGTTACCGAGACCCTCTCACAGATACGCAGTATTTT
NA,TRBJ1-3,once,TRBV27,CASSRGQSGNTIYF,TGTGCCAGCAGTCGTGGACAGTCTGGAAACACCATATATTTT
NA,TRBJ1-2,NA,TRBV27,CASSLKVSYGYTF,TGTGCCAGCAGTTTGAAGGTATCCTATGGCTACACCTTC
NA,TRBJ1-6,NA,TRBV5-1,CASSNPDRTGRNSPLHF,TGCGCCAGCAGCAACCCGGATCGCACGGGTCGTAATTCACCCCTCCACTTT
NA,TRBJ1-2,NA,TRBV5-4,CASSPGTSPNYGYTF,TGTGCCAGCAGCCCCGGGACTTCACCTAACTATGGCTACACCTTC
TRBD1,TRBJ1-6,NA,TRBV7-8,CASLENTGGSPLHF,TGTGCCAGCCTAGAGAACACAGGGGGCTCACCCCTCCACTTT